The present T cell receptor beta chain was sequenced within a study of Ad26.COV2.S vaccination and SARS-CoV-2 variants. Libraries were prepared by immunoSEQ multiplex PCR; TCRdb keeps only in-frame clonotypes and omits some of them. The sample yields about half a million clones, roughly nine tenths seen once. In its sample, this clone was seen a few times. This specimen includes other DNA sequences encoding the same CDR3. The germline V gene has CDR1 SGHAT and CDR2 FQNNGV. The CDR3 is 15 residues long. Deletions cut 0 bases from V and 0 bases from J, with 6 bases between. Sample treatment: about 20 received Ad26.COV2.S at low or high dose, single or two shots; roughly 5 received placebo; per-sample allocation not given. Sampling was done on day 63 after the first vaccine or placebo injection.

The sample was peripheral blood, taken in a trial of Ad26.COV2.S vaccine versus placebo. The chain has TRBV11-2 and TRBJ1-3; D is uncertain. The clonotype comes from a person between 18 and 65 years old who received the Ad26.COV2.S COVID-19 vaccine or a placebo. The CDR3 DNA is TGTGCCAGCAGCTTAGAGGGCTCCTCTGGAAACACCATATATTTT. This translates into CASSLEGSSGNTIYF.